The clone carrying this TCR beta chain was detected many times. Germline V gives CDR1 SGHRS, CDR2 YFSETQ. Trimming shortened V by 0 bases and J by 1 base, and 11 bases separated the two germline ends. The CDR3 extends over 16 amino acids. TCRdb reprocessed the RT-PCR reads via MiXCR and lists one record per CDR3 protein. In the table there are about 680,000 distinct CDR3 sequences, 14% of which are singletons. V is TRBV5-1 and J is TRBJ2-1; D remains unclear. This receptor was taken from a female donor in good health, serving as a healthy control. What was sequenced was memory CD4+ T cells from blood. The CDR3 DNA reads TGCGCCAGCAGCTTGGCCCCTTCCCCGTCCTACAATGAGCAGTTCTTC. The encoded protein is CASSLAPSPSYNEQFF.